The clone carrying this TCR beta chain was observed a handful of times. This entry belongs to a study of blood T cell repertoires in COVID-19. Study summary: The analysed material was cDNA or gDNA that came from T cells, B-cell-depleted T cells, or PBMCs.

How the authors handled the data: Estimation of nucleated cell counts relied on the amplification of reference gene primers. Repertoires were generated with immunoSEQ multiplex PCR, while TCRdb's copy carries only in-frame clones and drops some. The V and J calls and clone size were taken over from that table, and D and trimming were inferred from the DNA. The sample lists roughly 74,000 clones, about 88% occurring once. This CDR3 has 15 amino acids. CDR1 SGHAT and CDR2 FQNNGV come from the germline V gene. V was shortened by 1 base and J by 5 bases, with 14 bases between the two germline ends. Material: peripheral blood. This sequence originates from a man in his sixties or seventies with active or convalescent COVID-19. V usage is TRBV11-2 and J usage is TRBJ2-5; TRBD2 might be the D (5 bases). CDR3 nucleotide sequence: TGTGCCAGCAGCTTAGCTAGGACTTCCCGGGAGACCCAGTACTTC. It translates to CASSLARTSRETQYF.